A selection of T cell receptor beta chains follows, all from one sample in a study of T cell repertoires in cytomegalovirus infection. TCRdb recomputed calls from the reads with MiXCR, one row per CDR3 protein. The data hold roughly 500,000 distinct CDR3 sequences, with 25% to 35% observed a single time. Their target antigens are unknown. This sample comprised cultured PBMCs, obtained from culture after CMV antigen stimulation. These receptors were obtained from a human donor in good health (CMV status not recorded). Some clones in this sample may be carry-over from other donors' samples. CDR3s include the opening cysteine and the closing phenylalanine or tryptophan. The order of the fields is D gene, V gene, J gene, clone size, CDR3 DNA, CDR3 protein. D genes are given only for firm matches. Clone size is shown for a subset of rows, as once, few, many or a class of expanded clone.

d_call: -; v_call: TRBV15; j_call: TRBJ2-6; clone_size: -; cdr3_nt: TGTGCCACCAGCAGAGATACCGACGGAGTGTCGGGGGCCAACGTCCTGACTTTC; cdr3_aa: CATSRDTDGVSGANVLTF
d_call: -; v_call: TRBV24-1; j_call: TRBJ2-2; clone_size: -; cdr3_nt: TGTGCCACCAGTGGCAAGAAGGGGGAGACGAACACCGGGGAGCTGTTTTTT; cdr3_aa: CATSGKKGETNTGELFF
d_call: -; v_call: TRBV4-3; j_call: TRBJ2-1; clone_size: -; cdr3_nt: TGCGCCAGCAGCCAAGAGCCGGGAAGAACCTACAATGAGCAGTTCTTC; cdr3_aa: CASSQEPGRTYNEQFF
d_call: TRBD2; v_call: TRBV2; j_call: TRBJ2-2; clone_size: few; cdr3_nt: TGTGCCAGCAGTGAAAAGCGGGAGTACAGCGGGGAGCTGTTTTTT; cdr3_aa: CASSEKREYSGELFF
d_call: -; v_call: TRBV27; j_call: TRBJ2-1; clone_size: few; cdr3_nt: TGTGCCAGCACCGGGGGCGGTTACAATGAGCAGTTCTTC; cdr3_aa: CASTGGGYNEQFF
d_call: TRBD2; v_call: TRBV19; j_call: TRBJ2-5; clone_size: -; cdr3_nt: TGTGCCAGTTATCCGGGACTAGGAGAGACCCAGTACTTC; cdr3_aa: CASYPGLGETQYF
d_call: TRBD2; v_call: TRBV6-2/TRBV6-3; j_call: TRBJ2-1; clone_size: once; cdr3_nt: TGTGCCAGCAGTACCAGACTAGCGCTCTACAATGAGCAGTTCTTC; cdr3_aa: CASSTRLALYNEQFF
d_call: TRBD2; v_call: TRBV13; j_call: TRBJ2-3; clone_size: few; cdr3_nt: TGTGCCAGCAGCTTAGTGCTAGCGGGAGCAGCTGGCGCAGATACGCAGTATTTT; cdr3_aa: CASSLVLAGAAGADTQYF
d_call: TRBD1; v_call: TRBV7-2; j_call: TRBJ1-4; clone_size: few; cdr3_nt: TGTGCCAGCAGCTTAACCGGATCAAACAGGGGCCTGAAGGGGGAAAAACTGTTTTTT; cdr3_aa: CASSLTGSNRGLKGEKLFF
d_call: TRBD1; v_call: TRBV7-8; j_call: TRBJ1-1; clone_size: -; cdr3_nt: TGTGCCAGCAGCTCGAGAGGCGGACAGGGAGACACTGAAGCTTTCTTT; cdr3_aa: CASSSRGGQGDTEAFF
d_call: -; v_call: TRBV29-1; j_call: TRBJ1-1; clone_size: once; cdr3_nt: TGCAGCTTTTCAGGGTCAGCCACTGAAGCTTTCTTT; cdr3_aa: CSFSGSATEAFF
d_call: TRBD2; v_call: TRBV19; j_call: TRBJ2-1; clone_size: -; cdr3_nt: TGTGCCAGTAGTATGGCCCAACTAGCGGGAGTAGGTTACAATGAGCAGTTCTTC; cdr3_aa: CASSMAQLAGVGYNEQFF
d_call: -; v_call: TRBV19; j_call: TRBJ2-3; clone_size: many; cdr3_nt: TGTGCCAGTAGTATACTTCCGGGATCTAGCACAGATACGCAGTATTTT; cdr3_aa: CASSILPGSSTDTQYF
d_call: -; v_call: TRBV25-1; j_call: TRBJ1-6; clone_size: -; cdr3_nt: TGTGCCAGCAGTTGGGCCTCCGATAATTCACCCCTCCACTTT; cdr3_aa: CASSWASDNSPLHF
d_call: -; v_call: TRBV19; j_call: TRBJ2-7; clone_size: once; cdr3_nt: TGTGCCAGTAGTTGGGGCAGGGGGGACGAGCAGTACTTC; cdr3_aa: CASSWGRGDEQYF
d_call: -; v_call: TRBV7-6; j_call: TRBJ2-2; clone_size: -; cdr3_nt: TGTGCCAGCAGCTTAACAATGAGCGGGACCGGGGAGCTGTTTTTT; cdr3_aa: CASSLTMSGTGELFF
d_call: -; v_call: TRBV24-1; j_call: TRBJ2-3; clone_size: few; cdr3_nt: TGTGCCACCAGATCGTCAGCCCGGCACACAGATACGCAGTATTTT; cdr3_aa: CATRSSARHTDTQYF
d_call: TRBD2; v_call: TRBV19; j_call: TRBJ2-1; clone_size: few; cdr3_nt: TGTGCCAGTAGTATAAGGTCTAGCGGTGAGCAGTTCTTC; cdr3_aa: CASSIRSSGEQFF
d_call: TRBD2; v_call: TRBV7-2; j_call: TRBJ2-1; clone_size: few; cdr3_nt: TGTGCCAGCAGCTTATATCGACTAGCGGGAGCAGACTCCTACAATGAGCAGTTCTTC; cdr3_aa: CASSLYRLAGADSYNEQFF
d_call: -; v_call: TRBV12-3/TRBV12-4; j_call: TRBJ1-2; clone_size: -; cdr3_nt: TGTGCCAGCAGTTTGATTAGCAACTATGGCTACACCTTC; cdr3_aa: CASSLISNYGYTF
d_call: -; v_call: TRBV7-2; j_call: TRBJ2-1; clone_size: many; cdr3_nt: TGTGCCAGCAGCTTGAAAGAGAACTTCTATGAGCAGTTCTTC; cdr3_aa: CASSLKENFYEQFF
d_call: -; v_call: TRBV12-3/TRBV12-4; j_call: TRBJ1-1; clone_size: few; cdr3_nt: TGTGCCAGCAGTTTAAGGGACGAGATGAACACTGAAGCTTTCTTT; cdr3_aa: CASSLRDEMNTEAFF
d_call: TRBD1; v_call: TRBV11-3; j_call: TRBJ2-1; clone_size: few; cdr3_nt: TGTGCCAGCAGCCCTGGGACAGGGCGTGAGCAGTTCTTC; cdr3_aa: CASSPGTGREQFF
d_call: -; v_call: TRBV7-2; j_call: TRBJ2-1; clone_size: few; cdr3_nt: TGTGCCAGCAGCTTGTGGGACTCCCCCTCTGGGCAGTTCTTC; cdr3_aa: CASSLWDSPSGQFF
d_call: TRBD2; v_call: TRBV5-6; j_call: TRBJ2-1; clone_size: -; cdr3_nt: TGTGCCAGCAGCTTGTTAGGAGCGGGAGGGGTCTACAATGAGCAGTTCTTC; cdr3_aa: CASSLLGAGGVYNEQFF
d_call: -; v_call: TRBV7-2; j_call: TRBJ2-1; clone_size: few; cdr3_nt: TGTGCCAGCAGCGTTTACAATGAGCAGTTCTTC; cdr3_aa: CASSVYNEQFF
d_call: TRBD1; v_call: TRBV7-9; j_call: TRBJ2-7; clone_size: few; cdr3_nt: TGTGCCAGCAGCTTAAGGACAGGGTTGGCCCACGAGCAGTACTTC; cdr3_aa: CASSLRTGLAHEQYF
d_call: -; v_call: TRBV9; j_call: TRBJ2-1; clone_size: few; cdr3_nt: TGTGCCAGCAGCGTAGCGTTCTCCTACAATGAGCAGTTCTTC; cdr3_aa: CASSVAFSYNEQFF
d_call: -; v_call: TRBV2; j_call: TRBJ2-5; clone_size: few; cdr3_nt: TGTGCCAGCAGGCGTCAGACCCTCCTTCAAGAGACCCAGTACTTC; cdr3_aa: CASRRQTLLQETQYF
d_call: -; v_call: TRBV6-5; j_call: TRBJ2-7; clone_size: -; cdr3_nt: TGTGCCAGCAGTTACCGGGGCTCCTACGAGCAGTACTTC; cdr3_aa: CASSYRGSYEQYF
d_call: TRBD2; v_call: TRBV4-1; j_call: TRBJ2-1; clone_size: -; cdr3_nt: TGCGCCAGCAGCCAAGATTCGGGACTAGCGGGAGAAGGCTCCTACAATGAGCAGTTCTTC; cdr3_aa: CASSQDSGLAGEGSYNEQFF
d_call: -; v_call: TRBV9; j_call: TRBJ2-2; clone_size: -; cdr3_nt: TGTGCCAGCAGCGTACTTAGCGCCGGGGAGCTGTTTTTT; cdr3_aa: CASSVLSAGELFF
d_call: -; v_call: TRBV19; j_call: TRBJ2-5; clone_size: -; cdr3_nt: TGTGCCAGTAGTATAGATTCGACAGGTCAAGAGACCCAGTACTTC; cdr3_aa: CASSIDSTGQETQYF
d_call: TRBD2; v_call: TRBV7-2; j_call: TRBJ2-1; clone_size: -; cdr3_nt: TGTGCCAGCAGCATCTCCGGGACTAGCGGGTCCGGTGAGCAGTTCTTC; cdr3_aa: CASSISGTSGSGEQFF
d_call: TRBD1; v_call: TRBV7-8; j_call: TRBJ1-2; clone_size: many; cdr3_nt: TGTGCCAGCAGCTCGCGGGACAGCACCTATGGCTACACCTTC; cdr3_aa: CASSSRDSTYGYTF
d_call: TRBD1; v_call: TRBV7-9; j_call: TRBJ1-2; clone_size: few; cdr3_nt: TGTGCCAGCAGCTGGGACAGTGAGAACTATGGCTACACCTTC; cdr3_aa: CASSWDSENYGYTF
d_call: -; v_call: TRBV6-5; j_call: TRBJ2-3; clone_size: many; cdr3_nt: TGTGCCAGCAGTTACGCCGGTAAAGGCACAGATACGCAGTATTTT; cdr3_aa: CASSYAGKGTDTQYF
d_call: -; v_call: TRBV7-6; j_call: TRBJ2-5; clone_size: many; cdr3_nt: TGTGCCAGCAGCTTAAGGGGGGGAGTAGGTTGGCAAGAGACCCAGTACTTC; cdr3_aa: CASSLRGGVGWQETQYF
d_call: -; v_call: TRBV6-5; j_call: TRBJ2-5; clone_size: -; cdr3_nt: TGTGCCAGCAGGGGGCAGGTTGGCGGAGAGACCCAGTACTTC; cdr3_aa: CASRGQVGGETQYF
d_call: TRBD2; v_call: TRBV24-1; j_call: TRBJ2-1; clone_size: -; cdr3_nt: TGTGCCACCAGTGAAACCCGACACCCGGCTACCGGGACTAGCGGTTTGGCGGGGTACAATGAGCAGTTCTTC; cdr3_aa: CATSETRHPATGTSGLAGYNEQFF
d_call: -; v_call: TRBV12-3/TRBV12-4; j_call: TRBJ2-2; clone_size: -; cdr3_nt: TGTGCCAGCAACCCAAGGGGACTGGCGAACACCGGGGAGCTGTTTTTT; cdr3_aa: CASNPRGLANTGELFF
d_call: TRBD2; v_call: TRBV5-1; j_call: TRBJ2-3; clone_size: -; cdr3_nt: TGCGCCAGCAGCTTCCAGGGAGGGACTAGCGGGAGAGCAGATACGCAGTATTTT; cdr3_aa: CASSFQGGTSGRADTQYF